This entry lists 28 T cell receptor beta chains sequenced from one sample in a study of control samples from healthy donors and cancer patients. Sequenced by immunoSEQ multiplex PCR; TCRdb stores in-frame clones only, minus some. The table records some 79,000 clones, about 88% of them present only once. Material for sequencing was blood. These TCRs come from a woman aged 45-60 years in good health.

The rearrangement uses TRBV3-1 (or the pseudogene TRBV3-2) and TRBJ1-1; the D is unclear. Germline lookup yields CDR1 LGHDT and CDR2 YNNKEL (reference sequence). This CDR3 contains 14 residues. Trimming removed 3 bases from V and 4 bases from J, with 12 bases in between. The CDR3 nucleotides are TGTGCCAGCAGCCAGATGCCAGGATCCACTGAAGCTTTCTTT. Its translation is CASSQMPGSTEAFF.

The chain has TRBV6-6 and TRBJ1-1; D is ambiguous. The CDR3 totals 13 residues. V was shortened by 6 bases and J by 1 base, with 9 bases between the two germline ends. The germline V gene has CDR1 MNHNY and CDR2 SVGAGI (reference sequence). CDR3 sequence: CASSPPPNTEAFF. The DNA for the CDR3 is TGTGCCAGCAGCCCTCCCCCGAACACTGAAGCTTTCTTT.

This chain connects TRBV7-2 to TRBJ2-7; 7 positions match TRBD2. J was trimmed by 4 bases and V by 5 bases; bases with no gene match: 8. CDR1 is SGHTA, CDR2 FQGNSA, per germline. This CDR3 is 14 amino acids long. The DNA for the CDR3 is TGTGCCAGCAGCGAAGATCTAGCGGCTTACGAGCAGTACTTC. It codes for CASSEDLAAYEQYF.

The chain joins TRBV6-5 to TRBJ2-2; 7 bases are a match to TRBD1. CDR3 length equals 15 residues. V trimming: 6 bases; J trimming: 1 base; junction bases outside the gene matches: 5. Germline CDR1 MNHEY, CDR2 SVGAGI. The CDR3 nucleotides are TGTGCCAGCAGCCGAAGACAGGGGAACACCGGGGAGCTGTTTTTT. This codes for CASSRRQGNTGELFF.

The CDR3 region has the DNA TGCGCCAGCAGCTTGGAGGAGGGCTCTGAAGCTTTCTTT. The encoded protein is CASSLEEGSEAFF. V gene TRBV5-1 combines with J gene TRBJ1-1; no clear D. V was trimmed by 0 bases and J by 6 bases, leaving 9 bases between them. The CDR3 consists of 13 residues. CDR1 is SGHRS and CDR2 is YFSETQ in the germline V gene.

V gene TRBV20-1 combines with J gene TRBJ2-1; D remains unclear. The CDR3 length is 11 residues. V was trimmed by 0 bases and J by 8 bases, leaving 5 bases between them. CDR1 is DFQATT, CDR2 SNEGSKA, per germline (reference sequence). The CDR3: CSARDSYEQFF. CDR3 DNA sequence: TGCAGTGCTAGAGATTCATATGAGCAGTTCTTC.

This chain connects TRBV30 to TRBJ2-3; 8 positions agree with TRBD1. This CDR3 is 13 amino acids long. CDR1 is GTSNPN, CDR2 SVGIG, per germline (reference sequence). Unmatched junction bases numbered 5, after V lost 7 bases and J lost 2 bases. CDR3 coding DNA: TGTGCCTATGACAGGGGAATCACAGATACGCAGTATTTT. It translates to CAYDRGITDTQYF.

This clone has a single count. The chain combines TRBV15 with TRBJ2-2; TRBD2 aligns across 9 bases. Looked up from germline, CDR1 is LNHNV and CDR2 is YYDKDF (reference sequence). The CDR3 is made up of 17 amino acids. With V trimmed by 5 bases and J by 2 bases, 9 bases remained unmatched. The CDR3 loop reads CATSRSGLAANTGELFF. The CDR3 nucleotides are TGTGCCACCAGCCGCTCGGGACTAGCAGCTAACACCGGGGAGCTGTTTTTT.

The gene calls are TRBV7-3 and TRBJ2-4; 7 nucleotides line up with TRBD2. Germline CDR1 and CDR2: SGHTA and FQGTGA. V lost 0 bases to trimming and J lost 2 bases; unmatched junction nucleotides: 13. This CDR3 has 19 amino acids. The DNA of the CDR3 is TGTGCCAGCAGCTTAACCCCGGGTGGGCTAGCGGATACCAAAAACATTCAGTACTTC. As protein: CASSLTPGGLADTKNIQYF.

This chain connects TRBV28 to TRBJ2-5; no clear D. CDR3 length: 10 amino acids. Trimming stripped 5 bases from V and 3 bases from J, with 1 base between. Germline V gene sequence: CDR1 MDHEN, CDR2 SYDVKM. CDR3 nucleotides: TGTGCCAGCAGTAAAGAGACCCAGTACTTC. It yields the protein CASSKETQYF.

The chain links TRBV9 to TRBJ2-2; D tentatively reads TRBD1 or TRBD2 (5 bases each). V was trimmed by 0 bases and J by 9 bases, leaving 21 bases between them. Germline V lookup: CDR1 SGDLS, CDR2 YYNGEE. CDR3 length equals 17 residues. The CDR3 sequence is CASSVDDFYGTGRELFF. The CDR3 nucleotides read TGTGCCAGCAGCGTAGATGATTTCTATGGGACCGGGCGGGAGCTGTTTTTT.

The gene calls are TRBV30 and TRBJ2-5; 8 bases match TRBD1. Per the germline V gene, CDR1 is GTSNPN and CDR2 is SVGIG (reference sequence). The CDR3 covers 14 residues. J lost 4 bases, V lost 3 bases, and 7 bases had no gene match. CDR3 coding DNA: TGTGCCTGGAGGAAGACAGGGGCGGGAGAGACCCAGTACTTC. Its protein product is CAWRKTGAGETQYF.

The chain links TRBV5-1 to TRBJ1-6; D is unclear. CDR3 length: 17 residues. Trimming cost V 4 bases and J 0 bases, with 14 bases left between them. Germline values: CDR1 SGHRS, CDR2 YFSETQ. In DNA, the CDR3 is TGCGCCAGCAGCGCTGACCCAGCGAGCTCCTATAATTCACCCCTCCACTTT. Protein product: CASSADPASSYNSPLHF.

The V call is TRBV19, the J call TRBJ1-6; D remains unclear. CDR1 is LNHDA and CDR2 is SQIVND in the germline V gene (reference sequence). Deletions cut 7 bases from V and 4 bases from J, with 11 bases between. This CDR3 has 14 residues. The CDR3 DNA reads TGTGCCAGTAAGGAGAAGGTTTATAATTCACCCCTCCACTTT. Amino acid sequence: CASKEKVYNSPLHF.

The gene calls are TRBV30 and TRBJ1-4; D is unclear. With 1 base removed from V and 7 bases from J, the gap between germline ends came to 10 bases. The germline V gene has CDR1 GTSNPN and CDR2 SVGIG (reference sequence). The CDR3 runs to 13 residues. CDR3 sequence: CAWSGMYGEKLFF. The CDR3, as DNA: TGTGCCTGGAGTGGCATGTACGGTGAAAAACTGTTTTTT.

V is TRBV5-4 and J is TRBJ2-7, with D possibly being TRBD2 (5 bases). Trimming took 4 bases from V and 5 from J, leaving 13 bases between them. Looked up from germline, CDR1 is SGHNT and CDR2 is YYREEE (reference sequence). There are 13 residues in the CDR3. CDR3 protein: CASSLPGRDEQYF. CDR3 nucleotides: TGTGCCAGCAGCCTTCCCGGGCGGGACGAGCAGTACTTC.

This chain joins TRBV11-2 and TRBJ1-2, with D maybe TRBD1 (5 bases). The ends were cut back, 5 bases at V and 7 bases at J, with 17 bases in the middle. Germline V lookup: CDR1 SGHAT, CDR2 FQNNGV. This CDR3 is 14 amino acids long. The CDR3 spells CASSRAGGEGGYTF. CDR3 nucleotides: TGTGCCAGCAGCCGCGCTGGGGGAGAGGGTGGCTACACCTTC. The full variable domain, with the rest looked up from reference TRBV11-2 and TRBJ1-2, is EAGVAQSPRYKIIEKRQSVAFWCNPISGHATLYWYQQILGQGPKLLIQFQNNGVVDDSQLPKDRFSAERLKGVDSTLKIQPAKLEDSAVYLCASSRAGGEGGYTFGSGTRLTVV.

V and J are TRBV2 and TRBJ2-7; unclear D gene. Trimming shortened V by 7 bases and J by 0 bases, and 7 bases separated the two germline ends. This CDR3 region has 12 residues. The germline CDR1 and CDR2 sequences are SNHLY and FYNNEI. This CDR3 reads CASTGDSYEQYF. CDR3 nucleotide sequence: TGTGCCAGCACTGGGGACTCCTACGAGCAGTACTTC.

This chain uses TRBV6-6 with TRBJ2-1; unclear D gene. V lost 0 bases to trimming and J lost 4 bases, with 7 bases between them. The germline V gene encodes CDR1 MNHNY and CDR2 SVGAGI (reference sequence). The CDR3 runs to 14 residues. The CDR3 DNA reads as TGTGCCAGCAGTTACTCGACGACTTACAATGAGCAGTTCTTC. Translating it yields CASSYSTTYNEQFF.

The V call is TRBV3-1 (or the pseudogene TRBV3-2), the J call TRBJ1-2; 8 bases match TRBD1. With V trimmed by 0 bases and J by 4 bases, 4 bases remained unmatched. The CDR3 contains 15 residues. The V gene's germline CDR1 is LGHDT and CDR2 YNNKEL (reference sequence). The CDR3 reads CASSQDPGGGYGYTF. The CDR3 nucleotides are TGTGCCAGCAGCCAAGATCCAGGGGGCGGCTATGGCTACACCTTC.

The chain combines TRBV27 with TRBJ2-5; D unresolved. Germline lookup yields CDR1 MNHEY and CDR2 SMNVEV (reference sequence). Trimming stripped 3 bases from V and 2 bases from J, with 7 bases between. The CDR3 extends over 13 amino acids. CDR3 loop: CASSFRGQETQYF. The CDR3, as DNA: TGTGCCAGCAGTTTTCGAGGACAAGAGACCCAGTACTTC.

The V call is TRBV5-1, the J call TRBJ2-2; no clear D gene. With 0 bases removed from V and 1 base from J, the gap between germline ends came to 7 bases. This CDR3 has 15 amino acids. Germline CDR1 reads SGHRS; CDR2 reads YFSETQ. The CDR3 reads CASSLVPGNTGELFF. For the CDR3, the DNA is TGCGCCAGCAGCTTGGTTCCCGGGAACACCGGGGAGCTGTTTTTT.

The chain is built from TRBV2 and TRBJ2-1; TRBD1 agrees at 10 bases. CDR1 is SNHLY, CDR2 FYNNEI, per germline. V shed 6 bases, J shed 0 bases, and the junction held 8 bases outside the gene matches. The CDR3 spans 17 residues. The CDR3 loop is CASRTGGSGRSYNEQFF. Here the CDR3 DNA reads TGTGCCAGCAGGACAGGGGGCTCGGGACGCTCCTACAATGAGCAGTTCTTC.

This chain uses TRBV19 with TRBJ2-5, with D uncertain. Germline V gene sequence: CDR1 LNHDA, CDR2 SQIVND (reference sequence). The CDR3 is made up of 13 amino acids. The V end lost 5 bases, the J end lost 2 bases, and 9 bases lay between the germline ends. The CDR3 DNA is TGTGCCAGTAGTGGCTATGCGCAAGAGACCCAGTACTTC. Its protein product is CASSGYAQETQYF.

CDR3 in amino acids: CASTPLRGRPLNSPLHF. CDR3 in DNA: TGTGCCAGCACCCCTCTACGGGGTCGTCCTCTGAATTCACCCCTCCACTTT. The J gene is TRBJ1-6, the V gene TRBV2; D not certain. Trimming removed 7 bases at V and 7 bases at J, with 23 bases between. Per the germline V gene, CDR1 is SNHLY and CDR2 is FYNNEI. The CDR3 spans 17 residues.

This chain uses TRBV28 with TRBJ2-3, with unresolved D. V lost 8 bases to trimming and J lost 0 bases, with 12 bases between them. The germline CDR1 and CDR2 sequences are MDHEN and SYDVKM. CDR3 size: 14 residues. CDR3 in amino acids: CASEDISSTDTQYF. In DNA form, the CDR3 reads TGTGCCAGCGAAGACATTTCTAGCACAGATACGCAGTATTTT.

This rearrangement joins TRBV10-3 to TRBJ1-2; 8 bases are a match to TRBD1. This CDR3 comprises 13 residues. Germline V gene data show CDR1 as ENHRY and CDR2 as SYGVKD. The V gene end was trimmed by 7 bases and the J gene end by 3 bases; junction bases not matched to a gene: 4. CDR3 residues: CAINDRGYYGYTF. CDR3 DNA sequence: TGTGCCATCAATGACAGGGGATACTATGGCTACACCTTC.

This clone was counted only a few times. The CDR3 spells CASSEGDRGNSPLHF. Written as DNA, the CDR3 is TGTGCCAGCAGTGAGGGGGACAGGGGTAATTCACCCCTCCACTTT. The gene calls are TRBV25-1 and TRBJ1-6; 10 bases match TRBD1. This CDR3 spans 15 amino acids. Germline trimming cut 3 bases from V and 6 bases from J; bases unmatched to any gene: 2. Germline lookup yields CDR1 MGHDK and CDR2 SYGVNS.